This passage covers 29 T cell receptor beta chains from one sample sequenced in a study of T cells in localized non-small cell lung cancer. Profiled with immunoSEQ multiplex PCR; TCRdb holds only in-frame clones, not every one. This sample has roughly 66,000 clones, with approximately 87% found just once. The sequencing here drew on peripheral blood, taken before any cancer treatment. The receptor set was obtained from a woman aged 40 to 75 with stage I lung adenocarcinoma.

The rearrangement uses TRBV6-6 and TRBJ1-4; D uncertain. The V end lost 6 bases, the J end lost 6 bases, and 8 bases lay between the germline ends. This CDR3 contains 12 residues. Germline V gene sequence: CDR1 MNHNY, CDR2 SVGAGI (reference sequence). The CDR3 DNA reads as TGTGCCAGCAGGGGGTATGATGAAAAACTGTTTTTT. As protein: CASRGYDEKLFF.

The rearrangement links TRBV6-5 to TRBJ1-1, with unresolved D. CDR3 length equals 13 residues. Germline V CDR1 and CDR2: MNHEY, SVGAGI. V was cut by 3 bases and J by 6 bases, with 11 bases left in between. CDR3 sequence: CASSYNSRAEAFF. The DNA for the CDR3 is TGTGCCAGCAGTTATAACTCTCGGGCTGAAGCTTTCTTT.

CDR3 in DNA: TGCAGCGTTGAATGGGGTGCCGGCTACGAGCAGTACTTC. The encoded protein is CSVEWGAGYEQYF. V and J are TRBV29-1 and TRBJ2-7; D is unclear. V dropped 2 bases and J dropped 3 bases, with 11 bases sitting between them. Germline CDR1 and CDR2: SQVTM and ANQGSEA. The length of the CDR3 is 13 residues.

This chain joins TRBV28 and TRBJ1-5; 7 nucleotides line up with TRBD1. The CDR3 consists of 14 residues. Germline V lookup: CDR1 MDHEN, CDR2 SYDVKM. J was trimmed by 6 bases and V by 4 bases; bases with no gene match: 6. The CDR3 here is CASSWAGGGQPQHF. The CDR3, as DNA: TGTGCCAGCAGTTGGGCAGGGGGGGGTCAGCCCCAGCATTTT.

V is TRBV30 and J is TRBJ2-1; weak D call: TRBD2 (6 bases). The germline CDR1 and CDR2 sequences are GTSNPN and SVGIG (reference sequence). The CDR3 has 13 residues. Between the trimmed V and J ends, which lost 3 bases and 5 bases, there was a span of 11 bases. CDR3 DNA: TGTGCCTGGAGGGACTACTCGCACAATGAGCAGTTCTTC. Protein: CAWRDYSHNEQFF.

Only one count was recorded for this clone. This rearrangement joins TRBV30 to TRBJ2-5; D is perhaps TRBD2 (6 bases). The CDR3 sequence is 13 residues long. Trimming shortened V by 7 bases and J by 1 base, and 13 bases separated the two germline ends. Germline CDR1 reads GTSNPN; CDR2 reads SVGIG (reference sequence). This chain's CDR3 is CASRRAGQETQYF. The CDR3 DNA sequence: TGTGCCTCCAGGAGGGCAGGCCAAGAGACCCAGTACTTC.

V gene TRBV13 combines with J gene TRBJ2-7; perhaps TRBD1 as D (6 bases). Germline CDR1 PRHDT, CDR2 FYEKMQ (reference sequence). The CDR3 is 18 amino acids. The V end lost 5 bases, the J end lost 0 bases, and 23 bases lay between the germline ends. The CDR3 reads CASSPTTGTLSSSYEQYF. The CDR3 region has the DNA TGTGCCAGCAGCCCCACCACCGGGACACTATCTAGCTCCTACGAGCAGTACTTC.

CDR3 sequence: CASSTDKFEAFF. CDR3 DNA sequence: TGTGCCAGCAGCACCGACAAGTTTGAAGCTTTCTTT. V gene TRBV6-6 combines with J gene TRBJ1-1; D unclear. Per the germline V gene, CDR1 is MNHNY and CDR2 is SVGAGI (reference sequence). V was shortened by 6 bases and J by 7 bases, with 12 bases between the two germline ends. The CDR3 totals 12 residues.

In this sample, this clone turned up once. The chain combines TRBV5-1 with TRBJ1-1, with a possible D match to TRBD1 (5 bases). The CDR3 extends over 13 amino acids. Germline lookup yields CDR1 SGHRS and CDR2 YFSETQ. V was clipped by 1 base and J by 4 bases, with 8 bases between them. This CDR3 reads CASSLFGGTEAFF. The CDR3 nucleotides are TGCGCCAGCAGCTTGTTTGGGGGCACTGAAGCTTTCTTT.

V usage is TRBV28 and J usage is TRBJ2-7, with D possibly matching TRBD1 (7 bases). CDR3 length: 16 amino acids. V was cut by 6 bases and J by 0 bases, with 18 bases left in between. CDR1 is MDHEN, CDR2 SYDVKM, per germline. This chain's CDR3 is CASRLGGTATSYEQYF. CDR3 nucleotides: TGTGCCAGCAGACTCGGAGGGACAGCGACCTCCTACGAGCAGTACTTC. The full variable domain, rest sourced from reference TRBV28 and TRBJ2-7, is DVKVTQSSRYLVKRTGEKVFLECVQDMDHENMFWYRQDPGLGLRLIYFSYDVKMKEKGDIPEGYSVSREKKERFSLILESASTNQTSMYLCASRLGGTATSYEQYFGPGTRLTVT.

The chain carries TRBV27 and TRBJ1-6, with 10 nucleotides matching TRBD1. Germline lookup yields CDR1 MNHEY and CDR2 SMNVEV (reference sequence). CDR3 length: 16 amino acids. Germline trimming cut 5 bases from V and 6 bases from J; bases unmatched to any gene: 7. CDR3 protein: CASSRDRGRVNSPLHF. The CDR3 DNA follows: TGTGCCAGCAGTCGCGACAGGGGGCGCGTTAATTCACCCCTCCACTTT.

The CDR3 sequence: CASSPVRATGEANYGYTF. CDR3 nucleotide sequence: TGTGCCAGCTCACCGGTTCGGGCGACAGGGGAAGCTAACTATGGCTACACCTTC. The V gene is TRBV18, the J gene TRBJ1-2, with 8 bases aligning to TRBD1. Germline CDR1 and CDR2: KGHSH and LQKENI. The CDR3 covers 18 residues. After removal of 3 bases from V and 0 bases from J, the junction contained 12 bases not matched to a gene.

The chain has TRBV5-4 and TRBJ1-2; maybe TRBD1 (5 bases). V was clipped by 0 bases and J by 8 bases, with 17 bases between them. Per the germline V gene, CDR1 is SGHNT and CDR2 is YYREEE (reference sequence). The CDR3 is 15 amino acids. The CDR3 is CASSLVSRGGEGYTF. For the CDR3, the DNA is TGTGCCAGCAGCTTGGTTTCTCGCGGGGGAGAAGGCTACACCTTC.

The V gene is TRBV7-9, the J gene TRBJ1-5; no clear D. This CDR3 has 17 residues. Germline V lookup: CDR1 SEHNR, CDR2 FQNEAQ (reference sequence). The ends were cut back, 0 bases at V and 0 bases at J, with 12 bases in the middle. CDR3 DNA sequence: TGTGCCAGCAGCTTAGCACAGTCGTCTCCTAGCAATCAGCCCCAGCATTTT. Its translation: CASSLAQSSPSNQPQHF.

This chain uses TRBV7-3 with TRBJ2-3; D is unresolved. CDR1 SGHTA and CDR2 FQGTGA come from the germline V gene. Trimming pared 5 bases from V and 8 bases from J, leaving 11 bases between. The CDR3 runs to 12 residues. The chain's CDR3 is CASSPSPGTQYF. The DNA of the CDR3 is TGTGCCAGCAGCCCTTCTCCGGGTACGCAGTATTTT.

This clone was detected only a few times. CDR3 sequence: CASSLTGGSEQYF. DNA of the CDR3: TGTGCCAGCAGCTTGACGGGGGGAAGCGAGCAGTACTTC. The chain carries TRBV5-6 and TRBJ2-7, with 7 bases matching TRBD2. J lost 6 bases, V lost 1 base, and 4 bases had no gene match. The V gene's germline CDR1 is SGHDT and CDR2 YYEEEE. This CDR3 spans 13 amino acids.

This clone was detected a few times. V is TRBV27 and J is TRBJ1-2; D gene uncertain. Trimming shortened V by 6 bases and J by 8 bases, and 19 bases separated the two germline ends. Looked up from germline, CDR1 is MNHEY and CDR2 is SMNVEV (reference sequence). The CDR3 is made up of 14 amino acids. The CDR3 region has the DNA TGTGCCAGCAGCCTCTTCCAGGACGGAAGGGGCTACACCTTC. It specifies CASSLFQDGRGYTF.

The genes are TRBV7-3 and TRBJ2-1, with D uncertain. CDR3 length: 14 residues. V was shortened by 1 base and J by 2 bases, with 6 bases between the two germline ends. In germline, CDR1 is SGHTA, CDR2 FQGTGA. CDR3 residues: CASSLNAAYNEQFF. As DNA, the CDR3 is TGTGCCAGCAGCTTAAATGCGGCCTACAATGAGCAGTTCTTC.

The chain employs TRBV6-1 and TRBJ2-1; 12 bases fit TRBD2. CDR3 length: 19 amino acids. Trimming at V came to 1 base and at J to 3 bases, leaving 10 bases not matched to a gene. Looked up from germline, CDR1 is MNHNS and CDR2 is SASEGT. The DNA for the CDR3 is TGTGCCAGCAGTGAAGGGACTAGCGGGACCCGGACCGTCTACAATGAGCAGTTCTTC. Translated: CASSEGTSGTRTVYNEQFF.

The V gene is TRBV5-6, the J gene TRBJ1-5; unclear D gene. V dropped 3 bases and J dropped 3 bases, with 16 bases sitting between them. Looked up from germline, CDR1 is SGHDT and CDR2 is YYEEEE. CDR3 length equals 16 residues. The CDR3 sequence: CASSSSFDTDNQPQHF. In DNA, the CDR3 is TGTGCCAGCAGCTCATCATTTGACACGGACAATCAGCCCCAGCATTTT.

The chain employs TRBV30 and TRBJ2-1, with TRBD2 matching 13 bases. The V segment lost 3 bases and the J segment 9 bases; nucleotides outside the gene matches: 11. Germline values: CDR1 GTSNPN, CDR2 SVGIG (reference sequence). The CDR3 covers 16 residues. The DNA of the CDR3 is TGTGCCTGGAGGAACAGACTAGCGGGAGGTCCCGGTGAGCAGTTCTTC. Translating gives CAWRNRLAGGPGEQFF.

The V call is TRBV11-2, the J call TRBJ1-1; no definite D call. This CDR3 comprises 13 residues. V lost 7 bases and J lost 0, with 9 bases in between. Germline V lookup: CDR1 SGHAT, CDR2 FQNNGV. This chain's CDR3 is CASTPIMNTEAFF. The DNA of the CDR3 is TGTGCCAGCACCCCGATCATGAACACTGAAGCTTTCTTT.

The V gene is TRBV18, the J gene TRBJ2-3; the D gene could be TRBD1 or TRBD2 (5 bases each). Trimming stripped 5 bases from V and 6 bases from J, with 15 bases between. Looked up from germline, CDR1 is KGHSH and CDR2 is LQKENI. CDR3 size: 14 residues. The CDR3 loop is CASSSSPGTDTQYF. The DNA of the CDR3 is TGTGCCAGCTCATCAAGTCCTGGGACGGATACGCAGTATTTT.

V gene TRBV29-1 combines with J gene TRBJ2-3; TRBD1 agrees at 7 bases. This CDR3 is built from 13 residues. Per germline, CDR1 SQVTM and CDR2 ANQGSEA. The ends lost 5 bases at V and 4 bases at J; junction bases unmatched: 6. CDR3 residues: CSVSNRGADTQYF. CDR3 coding DNA: TGCAGCGTTAGTAACAGGGGCGCAGATACGCAGTATTTT.

The chain recombines TRBV4-2 with TRBJ1-3; D may be TRBD1 (5 bases). V lost 0 bases, J lost 0 bases, and 9 bases lay in between. CDR3 length equals 16 residues. Germline CDR1 is LGHNA and CDR2 is YNFKEQ. CDR3 in DNA: TGTGCCAGCAGCCAAGATACGGGGACCTCTGGAAACACCATATATTTT. This sequence encodes CASSQDTGTSGNTIYF.

The chain links TRBV7-3 to TRBJ1-6; TRBD1 agrees at 8 bases. The CDR3 is made up of 15 amino acids. Germline values: CDR1 SGHTA, CDR2 FQGTGA. Unmatched junction bases numbered 7, after V lost 6 bases and J lost 6 bases. CDR3: CASSLRQGSNSPLHF. CDR3 bases: TGTGCCAGCAGTCTCAGACAGGGGTCTAATTCACCCCTCCACTTT.

The J gene is TRBJ1-2, the V gene TRBV27; maybe TRBD1 (6 bases). Germline CDR1 is MNHEY and CDR2 is SMNVEV (reference sequence). There are 14 residues in the CDR3. Trimming left V 0 bases short and J 7 bases short, with 12 bases between. The CDR3 is CASSLSRGAGGYTF. In DNA, the CDR3 is TGTGCCAGCAGTTTATCTAGGGGGGCTGGTGGCTACACCTTC.

J is TRBJ2-1 and V is TRBV19; 10 nucleotides align to TRBD2. Germline assignment: CDR1 LNHDA and CDR2 SQIVND (reference sequence). CDR3 length: 14 residues. Trimming cost V 4 bases and J 4 bases; bases outside gene matches: 1. The CDR3, as DNA: TGTGCCAGTAGTAAGCGGGAGGGATACAATGAGCAGTTCTTC. Protein product: CASSKREGYNEQFF.

The chain's CDR3 is CACSTLYEQFF. The DNA of the CDR3 is TGTGCCTGTTCGACTTTGTATGAGCAGTTCTTC. The chain uses TRBV19 and TRBJ2-1; D not resolved. The CDR3 has 11 residues. Germline assignment: CDR1 LNHDA and CDR2 SQIVND (reference sequence). V was shortened by 11 bases and J by 8 bases, with 13 bases between the two germline ends. Full variable domain (rest looked up from reference TRBV19 and TRBJ2-1): DGGITQSPKYLFRKEGQNVTLSCEQNLNHDAMYWYRQDPGQGLRLIYYSQIVNDFQKGDIAEGYSVSREKKESFPLTVTSAQKNPTAFYLCACSTLYEQFFGPGTRLTVL.